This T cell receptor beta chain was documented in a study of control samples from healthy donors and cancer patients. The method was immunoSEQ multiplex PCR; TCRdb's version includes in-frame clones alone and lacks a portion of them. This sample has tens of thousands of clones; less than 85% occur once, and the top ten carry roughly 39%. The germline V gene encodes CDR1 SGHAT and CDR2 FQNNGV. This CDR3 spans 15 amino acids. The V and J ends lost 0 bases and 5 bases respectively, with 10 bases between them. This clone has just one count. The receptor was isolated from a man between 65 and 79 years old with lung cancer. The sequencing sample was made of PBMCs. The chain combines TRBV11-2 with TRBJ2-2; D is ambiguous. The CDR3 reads CASSLDQGYTGELFF. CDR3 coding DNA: TGTGCCAGCAGCTTAGATCAAGGATATACCGGGGAGCTGTTTTTT.